This T cell receptor (beta chain) came from a study of CD8 T cells in Susac syndrome. Sequencing of TCR beta was performed on blood CD8+ T cells and on blood CD4+ T cells. TEMRA cells were FACS-enriched, while CD8+ and CD4+ T cells were negatively isolated. In its sample, this clonotype was seen a few times. The RNA input was 0.5 to 1 ug, and it was reverse transcribed with random hexamers. TCRdb reprocessed the immunoSEQ multiplex PCR reads with MiXCR, giving one entry per CDR3 protein. The table shows about 250,000 distinct CDR3 sequences, with 93% occurring only once. The CDR3 is 13 amino acids. Germline V gene lookup returns CDR1 SGHDN and CDR2 FVKESK. V lost 4 bases, J lost 13 bases, and 18 bases lay in between.

This sequence was found in a human donor with multiple sclerosis. Sequenced input: CD4+ T cells from PBMCs. The chain carries TRBV14 and TRBJ2-3; possibly TRBD1 for D (5 bases). The CDR3 is CASSPPWGSQEYF. The CDR3 DNA follows: TGTGCCAGCAGCCCCCCTTGGGGCTCCCAGGAGTATTTT.